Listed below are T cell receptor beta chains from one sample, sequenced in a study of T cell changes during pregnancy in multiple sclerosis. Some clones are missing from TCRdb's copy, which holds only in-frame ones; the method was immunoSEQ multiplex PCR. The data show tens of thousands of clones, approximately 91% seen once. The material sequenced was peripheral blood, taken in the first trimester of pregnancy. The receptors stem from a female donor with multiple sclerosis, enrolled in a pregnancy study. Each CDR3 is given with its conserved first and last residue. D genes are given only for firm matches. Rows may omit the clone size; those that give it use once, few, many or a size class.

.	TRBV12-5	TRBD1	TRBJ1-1	TGTGCTAGTGGCGCGGACAGGGCAGTCGCTTTCTTT	CASGADRAVAFF
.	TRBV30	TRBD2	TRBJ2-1	TGTGCCTGGAGTGTACGGGCGGGTAGAGCGGGAGGACACAATGAGCAGTTCTTC	CAWSVRAGRAGGHNEQFF
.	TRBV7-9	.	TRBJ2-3	TGTGCCAGCGTAACAGATACGCAGTATTTT	CASVTDTQYF
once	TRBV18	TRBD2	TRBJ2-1	TGTGCCAGCTCACCTTCCCCTGGTAGCGGGAGTTCCTACAATGAGCAGTTCTTC	CASSPSPGSGSSYNEQFF
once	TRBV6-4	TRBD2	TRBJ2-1	TGTGCCAGCAGTGACGGGTTAGCGGGAGTCAATGAGCAGTTCTTC	CASSDGLAGVNEQFF
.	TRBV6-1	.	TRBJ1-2	TGTGCCAGCAGATGGGGAGGGACTAACTATGGCTACACCTTC	CASRWGGTNYGYTF
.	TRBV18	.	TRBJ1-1	TGTGCCAGCTCACCACTTGGCGCGGACACTGAAGCTTTCTTT	CASSPLGADTEAFF
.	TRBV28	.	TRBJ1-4	TGTGCCAGCAGTCTTTACAGGGCAACTAATGAAAAACTGTTTTTT	CASSLYRATNEKLFF
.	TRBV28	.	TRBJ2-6	TGTGCCAGCAGTAGTGTCAGGGCTACAGGGGCCAACGTCCTGACTTTC	CASSSVRATGANVLTF
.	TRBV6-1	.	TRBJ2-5	TGTGCCAGCAGTGGACGAGGTGGAGAGACCCAGTACTTC	CASSGRGGETQYF
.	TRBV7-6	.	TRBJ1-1	TGTGCCAGCAGTTTCAGGGATCCTGAAGCTTTCTTT	CASSFRDPEAFF
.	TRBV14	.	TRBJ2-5	TGTGCCAGCAGCCAAGACCGCAGGGTACCGCAAGAGACCCAGTACTTC	CASSQDRRVPQETQYF
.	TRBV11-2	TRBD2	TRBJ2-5	TGTGCCAGCAGCCCCCGTTGGGCGGGAGTGCAAGAGACCCAGTACTTC	CASSPRWAGVQETQYF
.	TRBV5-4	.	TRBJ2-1	TGTGCCAGCAGCGACGGACTGGGGAATGAGCAGTTCTTC	CASSDGLGNEQFF
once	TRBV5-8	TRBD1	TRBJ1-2	TGTGCCAGCAGCTTAAAGGGGGCCAGGGGTAGTGGCTACACCTTC	CASSLKGARGSGYTF
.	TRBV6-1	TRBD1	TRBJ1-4	TGTGCCAGCAGAGGGGGCCCTGTGGTTGAAAAACTGTTTTTT	CASRGGPVVEKLFF
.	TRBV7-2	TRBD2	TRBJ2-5	TGTGCCAGCAGCTTAGTAGCGGGAGTCGTGGGAGAGACCCAGTACTTC	CASSLVAGVVGETQYF
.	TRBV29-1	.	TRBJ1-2	TGCAGCGTTGTCGGGGGGACCTATGGCTACACCTTC	CSVVGGTYGYTF
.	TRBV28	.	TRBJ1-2	TGTGCCTCGGGGGGGGCAGGCTATGGCTACACCTTC	CASGGAGYGYTF
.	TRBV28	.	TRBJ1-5	TGTGCCAGCAGCACAGGGAATCAGCCCCAGCATTTT	CASSTGNQPQHF
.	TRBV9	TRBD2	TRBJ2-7	TGTGCCAGCAGCCCAGGGACTACCTACGAGCAGTACTTC	CASSPGTTYEQYF
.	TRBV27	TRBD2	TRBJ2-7	TGTGCCAGCAGCAACTCCTTAGCGGGAGTTCATGACGAGCAGTACTTC	CASSNSLAGVHDEQYF
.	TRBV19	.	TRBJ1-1	TGTGCCAGTAGTATCAGACTCAAGAACACTGAAGCTTTCTTT	CASSIRLKNTEAFF
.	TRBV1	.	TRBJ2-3	TGCACCAGCAGCCAAGTCGCGCGGACTAGCACAGATACGCAGTATTTT	CTSSQVARTSTDTQYF
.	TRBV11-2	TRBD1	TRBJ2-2	TGTGCCAGCAGCTCACCCCCGGGACAGGGGGCGAACACCGGGGAGCTGTTTTTT	CASSSPPGQGANTGELFF
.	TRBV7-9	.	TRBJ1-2	TGTGCCAGCAGCCCGCCCGACAGTAATCCAGCCTATGGCTACACCTTC	CASSPPDSNPAYGYTF
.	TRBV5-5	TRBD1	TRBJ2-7	TGTGCCAGCAGCCCGGGACAGGGACACTTCTACGAGCAGTACTTC	CASSPGQGHFYEQYF
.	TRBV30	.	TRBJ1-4	TGTGCCTGGAGTGGACAGGTTGAAAAACTGTTTTTT	CAWSGQVEKLFF
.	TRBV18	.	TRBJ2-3	TGTGCCAGCTCACCAACTAGAGACACAGATACGCAGTATTTT	CASSPTRDTDTQYF